The 4 T cell receptor beta chains in this list originate from one sample, sequenced in a study of blood T cell repertoires in COVID-19. Clones were sequenced by immunoSEQ multiplex PCR, and TCRdb holds only the in-frame ones, with some missing. This table has roughly 200,000 clones, roughly 84% appearing once. The sequencing sample was made of PBMCs or T cells enriched from blood (not recorded which). The receptor source for this set is a man aged 25-45 years in a cohort exposed to, infected with or recovered from COVID-19 (not recorded which).

In this sample, this clone turned up once. The chain recombines TRBV5-4 with TRBJ1-5; TRBD1 matches 10 bases. Germline V gene data show CDR1 as SGHNT and CDR2 as YYREEE (reference sequence). This CDR3 spans 15 amino acids. With 2 bases clipped from V and 4 bases from J, the junction kept 3 bases outside the gene matches. DNA for the CDR3: TGTGCCAGCAGCTTCGGGACAGGGGCTAATCAGCCCCAGCATTTT. It is translated as CASSFGTGANQPQHF.

This chain connects TRBV6-6 to TRBJ2-7; 7 bases match TRBD1. V gave up 5 bases and J gave up 3 bases; unmatched junction bases: 16. The CDR3 totals 17 residues. Germline loops: CDR1 MNHNY, CDR2 SVGAGI (reference sequence). The CDR3 loop is CASSQFRISGQLYEQYF. The CDR3 nucleotides read TGTGCCAGCAGTCAATTCAGAATTTCGGGACAGCTCTACGAGCAGTACTTC.

This chain joins TRBV27 and TRBJ2-7, with 8 bases lining up with TRBD2. J gave up 2 bases and V 5 bases, and 2 bases lay outside the gene matches. Germline lookup yields CDR1 MNHEY and CDR2 SMNVEV (reference sequence). CDR3 length equals 13 residues. The CDR3 spells CASSVAGPYEQYF. The DNA of the CDR3 is TGTGCCAGCAGTGTAGCGGGGCCCTACGAGCAGTACTTC.

The J gene is TRBJ2-1, the V gene TRBV13; D possibly corresponds to TRBD2 (5 bases). V was cut by 2 bases and J by 0 bases, with 8 bases left in between. Germline V gene data show CDR1 as PRHDT and CDR2 as FYEKMQ (reference sequence). The CDR3 runs to 15 residues. As DNA, the CDR3 is TGTGCCAGCAGCTTACGCGGGTCCTCCTACAATGAGCAGTTCTTC. Protein sequence: CASSLRGSSYNEQFF.